These 20 T cell receptor beta chains originate from one sample sequenced in a study of CD8 T cells in Susac syndrome. The RNA, about 0.45 to 1 ug, was put through reverse transcription using random hexamers. Each CDR3 protein gets one entry after TCRdb re-called the immunoSEQ multiplex PCR reads with MiXCR. The sample lists about 180,000 distinct CDR3 sequences; 95% were seen once. Sequencing input: CD8+ T cells from PBMCs. All receptors derive from a human donor with multiple sclerosis.

The gene calls are TRBV28 and TRBJ1-2; D is unclear. There are 11 residues in the CDR3. Germline V CDR1 and CDR2: MDHEN, SYDVKM. V gave up 4 bases and J gave up 6 bases, with 6 bases separating them. CDR3 protein: CASSSLDGYTF. The DNA for the CDR3 is TGTGCCAGCAGTTCGCTGGATGGCTACACCTTC.

The genes are TRBV9 and TRBJ2-4; 7 bases match TRBD1. CDR3 size: 16 residues. In germline, CDR1 is SGDLS, CDR2 YYNGEE. V gave up 4 bases and J gave up 2 bases; unmatched junction bases: 9. In DNA form, the CDR3 reads TGTGCCAGCAGCCCTCGAGAGGGGGCTACCAAAAACATTCAGTACTTC. It translates to CASSPREGATKNIQYF.

The chain is built from TRBV6-1 and TRBJ1-3, with 9 bases that match TRBD1. Trimming cost V 5 bases and J 4 bases; bases outside gene matches: 9. Germline assignment: CDR1 MNHNS and CDR2 SASEGT. The CDR3 runs to 16 residues. The CDR3 is CASSPGQGPFGNTIYF. CDR3 bases: TGTGCCAGCAGTCCGGGACAGGGCCCCTTCGGAAACACCATATATTTT.

This chain joins TRBV2 and TRBJ2-4; perhaps TRBD1 as D (5 bases). The germline V gene has CDR1 SNHLY and CDR2 FYNNEI. The CDR3 spans 15 residues. Trimming took 4 bases from V and 3 from J, leaving 13 bases between them. This chain's CDR3 is CASSGPGFLKNIQYF. The CDR3 coding sequence is TGTGCCAGCAGTGGGCCAGGGTTCCTCAAAAACATTCAGTACTTC. The whole variable domain, filled in from reference TRBV2 and TRBJ2-4, reads EPEVTQTPSHQVTQMGQEVILRCVPISNHLYFYWYRQILGQKVEFLVSFYNNEISEKSEIFDDQFSVERPDGSNFTLKIRSTKLEDSAMYFCASSGPGFLKNIQYFGAGTRLSVL.

The chain recombines TRBV7-3 with TRBJ2-1; no definite D call. This CDR3 comprises 13 residues. Per the germline V gene, CDR1 is SGHTA and CDR2 is FQGTGA. Deletions cut 5 bases from V and 0 bases from J, with 5 bases between. CDR3 in amino acids: CASSMGSYNEQFF. The DNA of the CDR3 is TGTGCCAGCAGCATGGGCTCCTACAATGAGCAGTTCTTC.

The J gene is TRBJ2-2, the V gene TRBV28; D is perhaps TRBD1 or TRBD2 (5 bases each). The germline CDR1 and CDR2 sequences are MDHEN and SYDVKM. Trimming pared 8 bases from V and 4 bases from J, leaving 14 bases between. The CDR3 runs 14 residues. The CDR3 region has the DNA TGTGCCAGCGCGCTGAGAGGGGTCACCGGGGAGCTGTTTTTT. Translating gives CASALRGVTGELFF.

The chain employs TRBV29-1 and TRBJ2-5; 10 nucleotides agree with TRBD2. CDR1 and CDR2 from the germline V gene are SQVTM and ANQGSEA. V lost 4 bases and J lost 5; bases outside the gene matches: 1. The CDR3 is made up of 12 amino acids. The CDR3: CSVGGLAETQYF. CDR3 bases: TGCAGCGTTGGGGGACTAGCGGAGACCCAGTACTTC.

The CDR3, as DNA: TGTGCCAGCGGACAAGGTTATGGCGGGAGATTGGCCGAGCAGTTCTTC. This encodes CASGQGYGGRLAEQFF. The rearrangement joins TRBV27 to TRBJ2-1; 7 bases fit TRBD2. Germline loops: CDR1 MNHEY, CDR2 SMNVEV (reference sequence). The CDR3 runs 16 residues. The V and J ends lost 8 bases and 10 bases, in that order; junction bases with no gene match: 20.

The chain has TRBV9 and TRBJ1-2; 7 bases are a match to TRBD1. The trim removed 1 base at V and 4 bases at J, leaving 7 bases unmatched. The germline CDR1 and CDR2 sequences are SGDLS and YYNGEE. There are 15 residues in the CDR3. The CDR3: CASSVSAGGTYGYTF. The CDR3 DNA reads as TGTGCCAGCAGCGTATCGGCAGGGGGTACCTATGGCTACACCTTC.

The chain is built from TRBV30 and TRBJ2-7, with D perhaps matching TRBD1 (5 bases). Trimming took 0 bases from V and 2 from J, leaving 8 bases between them. The CDR3 covers 13 residues. The V gene's germline CDR1 is GTSNPN and CDR2 SVGIG (reference sequence). The CDR3, as DNA: TGTGCCTGGAGTGTTGACAGCACCTACGAGCAGTACTTC. The encoded protein is CAWSVDSTYEQYF.

V usage is TRBV29-1 and J usage is TRBJ1-2, with no clear D. Germline-derived CDR1 and CDR2 are SQVTM and ANQGSEA. The V end was cut by 7 bases, the J end by 3 bases, with 15 bases between. This CDR3 has 13 amino acids. The CDR3 DNA reads as TGCAGCGCAGAGAGTTCCGGGGACTATGGCTACACCTTC. It yields the protein CSAESSGDYGYTF.

V and J are TRBV5-1 and TRBJ2-1, with 10 bases fitting TRBD1. This CDR3 is 15 amino acids long. CDR1 SGHRS and CDR2 YFSETQ come from the germline V gene. V lost 4 bases and J lost 6; bases outside the gene matches: 7. CDR3 coding DNA: TGCGCCAGCAGCACGACAGGGGGCACACCCAATGAGCAGTTCTTC. Encoded protein: CASSTTGGTPNEQFF.

This chain connects TRBV23-1 to TRBJ2-7; 9 nucleotides agree with TRBD1. TRBV23-1 is given ORF status, its function remaining uncertain. This CDR3 comprises 14 residues. Trimming took 6 bases from V and 1 from J; bases not matched to a gene: 4. In nucleotides, the CDR3 is TGCGCCAGCAGAGGGACAGGGAAGTCCTACGAGCAGTACTTC. Its protein is CASRGTGKSYEQYF.

The chain recombines TRBV2 with TRBJ2-3; tentative D call: TRBD2 (6 bases). Germline CDR1 and CDR2: SNHLY and FYNNEI. This CDR3 is 11 amino acids long. Between the trimmed V and J ends, which lost 10 bases and 4 bases, there was a span of 9 bases. CDR3 sequence (DNA): TGTGCCACCGGAGGGCCAGATACGCAGTATTTT. Protein product: CATGGPDTQYF.

This sequence joins TRBV20-1 and TRBJ1-1; D not certain. Trimming removed 2 bases from V and 0 bases from J, with 10 bases in between. Germline CDR1 reads DFQATT; CDR2 reads SNEGSKA (reference sequence). The CDR3 contains 14 residues. CDR3: CSARMPKMNTEAFF. The CDR3, as DNA: TGCAGTGCTAGAATGCCGAAAATGAACACTGAAGCTTTCTTT.

The chain is built from TRBV20-1 and TRBJ1-5; the D is unclear. The length of the CDR3 is 14 residues. The V gene lost 0 bases and the J gene lost 0 bases, with 6 bases spanning the gap. CDR1 and CDR2 from the germline V gene are DFQATT and SNEGSKA (reference sequence). CDR3 nucleotides: TGCAGTGCTAGAGACGAATATAGCAATCAGCCCCAGCATTTT. This translates into CSARDEYSNQPQHF.

The V gene is TRBV5-4, the J gene TRBJ2-5, with 12 nucleotides matching TRBD2. V lost 4 bases to trimming and J lost 3 bases; unmatched junction nucleotides: 4. The CDR3 spans 15 residues. Germline loops: CDR1 SGHNT, CDR2 YYREEE (reference sequence). CDR3 nucleotide sequence: TGTGCCAGCAGCCGGAGACTAGCGGGGGAAGAGACCCAGTACTTC. It codes for CASSRRLAGEETQYF.

This chain connects TRBV12-3 or TRBV12-4 to TRBJ2-5; tentative D call: TRBD1 (5 bases). Trimming took off 1 base at V and 4 bases at J, with 10 bases between the two ends. The CDR3 length is 14 residues. The CDR3 here is CASSLDRRGETQYF. DNA of the CDR3: TGTGCCAGCAGTTTAGACAGAAGGGGAGAGACCCAGTACTTC.

The chain joins TRBV20-1 to TRBJ1-1; D is unresolved. V was pared by 0 bases and J by 0 bases, with 8 bases between. Germline loops: CDR1 DFQATT, CDR2 SNEGSKA (reference sequence). The CDR3 length is 14 residues. The CDR3 sequence: CSARDPGLNTEAFF. The CDR3 coding sequence is TGCAGTGCTAGAGATCCCGGATTGAACACTGAAGCTTTCTTT.

This chain joins TRBV9 and TRBJ2-7; 9 positions match TRBD2. Germline lookup yields CDR1 SGDLS and CDR2 YYNGEE. V shed 3 bases, J shed 5 bases, and the junction held 12 bases outside the gene matches. The CDR3 is made up of 16 amino acids. CDR3 in DNA: TGTGCCAGCAGCGCCGCGGGGGGACTAGCCTCGGACGAGCAGTACTTC. Its translation: CASSAAGGLASDEQYF. Based on the CDR3 plus reference TRBV9 and TRBJ2-7, the full variable domain is DSGVTQTPKHLITATGQRVTLRCSPRSGDLSVYWYQQSLDQGLQFLIQYYNGEERAKGNILERFSAQQFPDLHSELNLSSLELGDSALYFCASSAAGGLASDEQYFGPGTRLTVT.